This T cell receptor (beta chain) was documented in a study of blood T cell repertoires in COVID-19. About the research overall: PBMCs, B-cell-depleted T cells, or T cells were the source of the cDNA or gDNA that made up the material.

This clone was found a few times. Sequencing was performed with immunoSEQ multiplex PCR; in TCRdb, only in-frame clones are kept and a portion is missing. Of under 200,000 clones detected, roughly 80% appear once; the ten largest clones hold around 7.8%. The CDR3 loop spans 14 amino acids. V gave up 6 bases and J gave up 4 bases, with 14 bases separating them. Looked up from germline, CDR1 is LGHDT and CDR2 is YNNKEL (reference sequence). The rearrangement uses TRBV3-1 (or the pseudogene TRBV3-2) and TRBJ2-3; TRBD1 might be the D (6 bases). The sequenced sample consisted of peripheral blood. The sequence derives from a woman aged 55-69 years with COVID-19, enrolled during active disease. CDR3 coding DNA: TGTGCCAGCAGGGGGGCCTCGCCGCCAGATACGCAGTATTTT. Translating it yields CASRGASPPDTQYF.